These T cell receptor beta chains were read from a single sample in a study of cytomegalovirus exposure and HLA in healthy donors. Clones were sequenced by immunoSEQ multiplex PCR, and TCRdb holds only the in-frame ones, with some missing. Of 200,000 to 300,000 clones listed, 78% are singletons. Material: PBMCs. These receptors came from a boy aged 5-17 years in good health and CMV-seronegative. CDR3s include the opening cysteine and the closing phenylalanine or tryptophan. Fields, in order: CDR3 DNA, CDR3 protein, clone size, CDR3 length, J gene, V gene, D gene. D genes are given only for firm matches. For some rows the clone size is stated as once, few or many, or as a class when expanded; others skip it.

cdr3_nt: TGTGCCTGGGATCACGACAGGGAGCACGAGCAGTACTTC
cdr3_aa: CAWDHDREHEQYF
clone_size: NA
cdr3_length: 13
j_call: TRBJ2-7
v_call: TRBV30
d_call: TRBD1

cdr3_nt: TGTGCCAGCAGCTTCTACAGGGGGCTCCGTTCACCCCTCCACTTT
cdr3_aa: CASSFYRGLRSPLHF
clone_size: NA
cdr3_length: 15
j_call: TRBJ1-6
v_call: TRBV7-6
d_call: TRBD1

cdr3_nt: TGTGCCAGCAGTATTAGCCCCCAAAACGAGCAGTACTTC
cdr3_aa: CASSISPQNEQYF
clone_size: NA
cdr3_length: 13
j_call: TRBJ2-7
v_call: TRBV6-5
d_call: NA

cdr3_nt: TGTGCCAGCAGCTTGGGCCTAGCGGGAGCCGCGGATACGCAGTATTTT
cdr3_aa: CASSLGLAGAADTQYF
clone_size: NA
cdr3_length: 16
j_call: TRBJ2-3
v_call: TRBV5-4
d_call: TRBD2

cdr3_nt: TGTGCCAGTGGACAGGTCGAGTACGAGCAGTACTTC
cdr3_aa: CASGQVEYEQYF
clone_size: NA
cdr3_length: 12
j_call: TRBJ2-7
v_call: TRBV6-1
d_call: TRBD1

cdr3_nt: TGCGCCAGCAGCCAATCTAAAAATCAGCCCCAGCATTTT
cdr3_aa: CASSQSKNQPQHF
clone_size: NA
cdr3_length: 13
j_call: TRBJ1-5
v_call: TRBV4-1
d_call: NA

cdr3_nt: TGTGCCAGCAGCCAAGACTGGCGGGTACAAAGGGAGGAGCTGTTTTTT
cdr3_aa: CASSQDWRVQREELFF
clone_size: once
cdr3_length: 16
j_call: TRBJ2-2
v_call: TRBV14
d_call: NA

cdr3_nt: TGTGCCAGCAGCTTAGTCCCCTTCCGCGCGGGAAGCACAGATACGCAGTATTTT
cdr3_aa: CASSLVPFRAGSTDTQYF
clone_size: NA
cdr3_length: 18
j_call: TRBJ2-3
v_call: TRBV13
d_call: NA

cdr3_nt: TGTGCCAGCAGTGAAGGGACGGGGGTCACCTATGGCTACACCTTC
cdr3_aa: CASSEGTGVTYGYTF
clone_size: NA
cdr3_length: 15
j_call: TRBJ1-2
v_call: TRBV6-4
d_call: NA

cdr3_nt: TGTGCCAGCAGTTTCTTGAGGAACACTGAAGCTTTCTTT
cdr3_aa: CASSFLRNTEAFF
clone_size: NA
cdr3_length: 13
j_call: TRBJ1-1
v_call: TRBV27
d_call: NA

cdr3_nt: TGTGCCAGCAGCTTACTCCCTAACTATGGCTACACCTTC
cdr3_aa: CASSLLPNYGYTF
clone_size: NA
cdr3_length: 13
j_call: TRBJ1-2
v_call: TRBV11-3
d_call: NA

cdr3_nt: TGCAGCTCCCAGGCCGTTGCAGGTCAAAAGGACACTGAAGCTTTCTTT
cdr3_aa: CSSQAVAGQKDTEAFF
clone_size: NA
cdr3_length: 16
j_call: TRBJ1-1
v_call: TRBV29-1
d_call: NA

cdr3_nt: TGTGCCAGCAGCTTAGTGTCGGGTGGCTACACCTTC
cdr3_aa: CASSLVSGGYTF
clone_size: NA
cdr3_length: 12
j_call: TRBJ1-2
v_call: TRBV7-2
d_call: NA

cdr3_nt: TGTGCCAGCAGCGTAGCTTCAGGGGATGCTGAAGCTTTCTTT
cdr3_aa: CASSVASGDAEAFF
clone_size: NA
cdr3_length: 14
j_call: TRBJ1-1
v_call: TRBV9
d_call: NA

cdr3_nt: TGCGCCAGCAGCCTAGCGGGACAGGGTATTCAAGAGACCCAGTACTTC
cdr3_aa: CASSLAGQGIQETQYF
clone_size: NA
cdr3_length: 16
j_call: TRBJ2-5
v_call: TRBV4-1
d_call: NA

cdr3_nt: TGCGCCAGCAGCCAAGTCGGGGTCGTACTAAATGGACAGCCGGGTGGAACTGAAGCTTTCTTT
cdr3_aa: CASSQVGVVLNGQPGGTEAFF
clone_size: NA
cdr3_length: 21
j_call: TRBJ1-1
v_call: TRBV4-1
d_call: NA

cdr3_nt: TGTGCCAGCAGTTACGACAGGGGCCTGGGAGGCTACACCTTC
cdr3_aa: CASSYDRGLGGYTF
clone_size: NA
cdr3_length: 14
j_call: TRBJ1-2
v_call: TRBV6-5
d_call: TRBD1

cdr3_nt: TGTGCCAGCAGCTGGACAGGCCAGTTAAATGAAAAACTGTTTTTT
cdr3_aa: CASSWTGQLNEKLFF
clone_size: NA
cdr3_length: 15
j_call: TRBJ1-4
v_call: TRBV13
d_call: TRBD1

cdr3_nt: TGCGCCAGCAGTCAAGATGGGGCCGGAGGACAGGGCGTTGAAGGGTCGCAGCGGACCCAGTACTTC
cdr3_aa: CASSQDGAGGQGVEGSQRTQYF
clone_size: NA
cdr3_length: 22
j_call: TRBJ2-5
v_call: TRBV4-1
d_call: TRBD1

cdr3_nt: TGTGCCAGTACTTACGTTCCAGGAAGTAGCAATCAGCCCCAGCATTTT
cdr3_aa: CASTYVPGSSNQPQHF
clone_size: few
cdr3_length: 16
j_call: TRBJ1-5
v_call: TRBV19
d_call: NA

cdr3_nt: TGTGCCAGCAGCCCGGCCGGGACAGGGGGCTCGGGGGAGCAGTACTTC
cdr3_aa: CASSPAGTGGSGEQYF
clone_size: NA
cdr3_length: 16
j_call: TRBJ2-7
v_call: TRBV5-6
d_call: TRBD1

cdr3_nt: TGTGCCAGTAGTTTCAACAGGGGAGGTAACTATGGCTACACCTTC
cdr3_aa: CASSFNRGGNYGYTF
clone_size: NA
cdr3_length: 15
j_call: TRBJ1-2
v_call: TRBV19
d_call: TRBD1

cdr3_nt: TGTGCCAGCAGTGATGACAGGGAAAACGGCTACACCTTC
cdr3_aa: CASSDDRENGYTF
clone_size: NA
cdr3_length: 13
j_call: TRBJ1-2
v_call: TRBV2
d_call: TRBD1